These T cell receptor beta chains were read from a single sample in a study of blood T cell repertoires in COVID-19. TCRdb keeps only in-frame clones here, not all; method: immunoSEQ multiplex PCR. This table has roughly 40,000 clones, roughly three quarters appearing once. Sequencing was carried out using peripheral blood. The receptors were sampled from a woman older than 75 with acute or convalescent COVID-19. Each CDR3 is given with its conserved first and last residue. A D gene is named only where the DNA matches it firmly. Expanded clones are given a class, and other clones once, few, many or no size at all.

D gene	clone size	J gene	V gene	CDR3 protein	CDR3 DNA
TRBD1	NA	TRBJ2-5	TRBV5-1	CASSFSGGGETQYF	TGCGCCAGCAGCTTTTCAGGGGGCGGGGAGACCCAGTACTTC
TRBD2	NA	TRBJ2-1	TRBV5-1	CASSLGAGAAYNEQFF	TGCGCCAGCAGCTTGGGGGCGGGAGCGGCCTACAATGAGCAGTTCTTC
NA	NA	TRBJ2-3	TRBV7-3	CASSLRSSTDTQYF	TGTGCCAGCAGCTTACGTTCCAGCACAGATACGCAGTATTTT
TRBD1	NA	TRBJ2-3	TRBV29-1	CSVPHRGRPDTQYF	TGCAGCGTCCCGCACAGGGGGCGTCCAGATACGCAGTATTTT
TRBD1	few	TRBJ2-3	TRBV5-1	CASSLAGGGRVADTQYF	TGCGCCAGCAGCTTGGCAGGGGGCGGAAGGGTTGCAGATACGCAGTATTTT
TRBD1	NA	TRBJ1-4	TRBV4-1	CASSQEGGQGNEKLFF	TGCGCCAGCAGCCAAGAGGGAGGACAGGGTAATGAAAAACTGTTTTTT
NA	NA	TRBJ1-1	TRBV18	CASSPPSWATEAFF	TGTGCCAGCTCACCACCGTCTTGGGCAACGGAAGCTTTCTTT
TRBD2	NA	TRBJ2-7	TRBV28	CASSLLSGRGEQYF	TGTGCCAGCAGTTTGCTTAGCGGGAGGGGCGAGCAGTACTTC
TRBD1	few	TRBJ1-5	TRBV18	CASSQDRVGNQPQHF	TGTGCCAGCTCACAAGACAGGGTGGGCAATCAGCCCCAGCATTTT
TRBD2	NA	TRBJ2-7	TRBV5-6	CATQRAGLYEQYF	TGTGCCACCCAAAGAGCGGGATTATACGAGCAGTACTTC
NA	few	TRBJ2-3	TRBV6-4	CASSDSTVDTQYF	TGTGCCAGCAGTGACTCAACGGTGGATACGCAGTATTTT
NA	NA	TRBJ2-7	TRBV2	CASSEATTGRWGEQYF	TGTGCCAGCAGTGAAGCCACGACAGGTCGCTGGGGCGAGCAGTACTTC
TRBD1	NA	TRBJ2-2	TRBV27	CASSSLNRGSAGELFF	TGTGCCAGCAGTTCCTTAAACAGGGGTTCAGCCGGGGAGCTGTTTTTT
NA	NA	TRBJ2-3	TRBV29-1	CSVVSQGTDTQYF	TGCAGCGTTGTGAGTCAGGGCACAGATACGCAGTATTTT
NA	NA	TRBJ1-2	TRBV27	CASSLNRENYGYTF	TGTGCCAGCAGTTTAAATAGAGAAAACTATGGCTACACCTTC
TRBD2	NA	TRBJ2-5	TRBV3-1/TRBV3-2	CASSHQGLAGGETQYF	TGTGCCAGCAGCCACCAAGGACTAGCGGGAGGCGAGACCCAGTACTTC
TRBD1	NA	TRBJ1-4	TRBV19	CASSMTGGRRDEKLFF	TGTGCCAGTAGTATGACAGGGGGCAGGAGGGATGAAAAACTGTTTTTT
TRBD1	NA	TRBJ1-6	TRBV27	CASSRARQGRSYNSPLHF	TGTGCCAGCAGTCGAGCCCGACAGGGCCGCTCCTATAATTCACCCCTCCACTTT
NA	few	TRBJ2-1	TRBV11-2	CASSLGLEQFF	TGTGCCAGCAGCTTGGGGCTTGAGCAGTTCTTC
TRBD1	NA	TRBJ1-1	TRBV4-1	CASARQGWDTEAFF	TGCGCCAGTGCAAGACAGGGATGGGACACTGAAGCTTTCTTT
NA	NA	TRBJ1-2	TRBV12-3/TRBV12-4	CASSLVPGGYTF	TGTGCCAGCAGTTTAGTCCCGGGAGGCTACACCTTC
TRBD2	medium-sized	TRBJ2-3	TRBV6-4	CASSDSAGGSDTQYF	TGTGCCAGCAGTGACTCGGCGGGAGGTTCAGATACGCAGTATTTT
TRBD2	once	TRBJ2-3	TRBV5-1	CASSLGGSSGPTDTQYF	TGCGCCAGCAGCTTGGGGGGCTCTAGCGGACCCACAGATACGCAGTATTTT
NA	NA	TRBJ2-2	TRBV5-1	CASSYSLSPGELFF	TGCGCCAGCAGCTACTCCCTTAGCCCCGGGGAGCTGTTTTTT
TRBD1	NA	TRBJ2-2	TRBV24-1	CAASDSQGATGELFF	TGTGCCGCCAGTGACTCACAGGGGGCCACCGGGGAGCTGTTTTTT
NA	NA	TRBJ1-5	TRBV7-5	CARKRGQVNQPQHF	TGTGCCAGAAAAAGGGGGCAAGTCAATCAGCCCCAGCATTTT
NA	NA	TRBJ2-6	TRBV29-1	CSVEEQVYDSGANVLTF	TGCAGCGTTGAAGAACAGGTTTACGACTCTGGGGCCAACGTCCTGACTTTC
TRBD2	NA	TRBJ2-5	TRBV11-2	CASSLGLAGGQETQYF	TGTGCCAGCAGCTTAGGACTAGCGGGAGGGCAAGAGACCCAGTACTTC
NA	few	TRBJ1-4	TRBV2	CASQWAPVTNEKLFF	TGTGCCAGTCAGTGGGCCCCGGTAACTAATGAAAAACTGTTTTTT
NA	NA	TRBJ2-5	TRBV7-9	CASSLGRGIMETQYF	TGTGCCAGCAGCTTAGGCCGGGGGATTATGGAGACCCAGTACTTC
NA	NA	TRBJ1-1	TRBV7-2	CASSLGGTTEAFF	TGTGCCAGCAGCTTAGGCGGGACCACTGAAGCTTTCTTT
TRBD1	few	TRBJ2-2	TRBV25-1	CASSRDRENTGELFF	TGTGCCAGCAGCCGGGACAGGGAAAACACCGGGGAGCTGTTTTTT
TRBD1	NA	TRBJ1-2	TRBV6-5	CASSYGQGLYGYTF	TGTGCCAGCAGTTACGGACAGGGCCTCTATGGCTACACCTTC
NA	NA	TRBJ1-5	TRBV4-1	CASSQDWAGTSNQPQHF	TGCGCCAGCAGCCAAGATTGGGCAGGGACAAGCAATCAGCCCCAGCATTTT